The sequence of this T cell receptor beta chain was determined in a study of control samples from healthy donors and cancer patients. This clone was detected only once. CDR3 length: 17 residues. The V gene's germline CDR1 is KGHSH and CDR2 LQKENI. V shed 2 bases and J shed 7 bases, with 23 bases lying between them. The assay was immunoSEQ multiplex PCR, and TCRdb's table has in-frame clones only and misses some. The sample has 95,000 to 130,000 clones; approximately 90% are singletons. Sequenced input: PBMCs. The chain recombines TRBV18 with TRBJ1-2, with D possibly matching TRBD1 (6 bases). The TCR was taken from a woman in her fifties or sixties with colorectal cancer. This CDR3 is CASSPVGQQPRAGGYTF. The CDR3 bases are TGTGCCAGCTCACCAGTCGGACAGCAGCCGAGAGCGGGTGGCTACACCTTC. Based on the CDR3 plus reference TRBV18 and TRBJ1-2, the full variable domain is NAGVMQNPRHLVRRRGQEARLRCSPMKGHSHVYWYRQLPEEGLKFMVYLQKENIIDESGMPKERFSAEFPKEGPSILRIQQVVRGDSAAYFCASSPVGQQPRAGGYTFGSGTRLTVV.